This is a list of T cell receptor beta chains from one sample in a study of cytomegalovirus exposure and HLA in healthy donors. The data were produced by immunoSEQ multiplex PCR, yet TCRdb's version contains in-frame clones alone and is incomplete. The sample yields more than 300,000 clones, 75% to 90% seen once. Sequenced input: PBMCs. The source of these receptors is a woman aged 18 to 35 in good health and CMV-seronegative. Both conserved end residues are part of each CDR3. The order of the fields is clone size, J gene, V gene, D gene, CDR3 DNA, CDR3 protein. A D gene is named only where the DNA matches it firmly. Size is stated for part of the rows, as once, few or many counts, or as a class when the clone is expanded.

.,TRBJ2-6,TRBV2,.,TGTGCCAGCAGTTTGACAGAGACTGGGGCCAACGTCCTGACTTTC,CASSLTETGANVLTF
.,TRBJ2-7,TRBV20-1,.,TGCAGTGCTCCCAGGGTCTACGAGCAGTACTTC,CSAPRVYEQYF
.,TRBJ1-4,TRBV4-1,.,TGCGCCAGCAGCCAAGCAAGGCAGGGGTATGAAAAACTGTTTTTT,CASSQARQGYEKLFF
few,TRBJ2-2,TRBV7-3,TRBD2,TGTGCCAGCAGCTTGCAGGGAGGGAGCACCGGGGAGCTGTTTTTT,CASSLQGGSTGELFF
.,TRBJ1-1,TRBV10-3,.,TGTGCCATCAGGGGCGGACAGTCCGGCGCTGAAGCTTTCTTT,CAIRGGQSGAEAFF
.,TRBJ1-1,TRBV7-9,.,TGTGCCAGCAGCCGCGGGTGGAACACTGAAGCTTTCTTT,CASSRGWNTEAFF
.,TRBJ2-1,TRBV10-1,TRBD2,TGCGCCAGCAGTGCGGTTAGCGGGAGGGATCTCTCCAATGAGCAGTTCTTC,CASSAVSGRDLSNEQFF
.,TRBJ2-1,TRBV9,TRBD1,TGTGCCAGCAGCGCCATTCCGACAGGGGGAAATGAGCAGTTCTTC,CASSAIPTGGNEQFF
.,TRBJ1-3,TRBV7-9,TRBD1,TGTGCCAGCAGCTTGGACAGGCCCTCTGGAAACACCATATATTTT,CASSLDRPSGNTIYF
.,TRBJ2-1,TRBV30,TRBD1,TGTGCCTGGGCTCAGGGACAGGGATACAATGAGCAGTTCTTC,CAWAQGQGYNEQFF
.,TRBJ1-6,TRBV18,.,TGTGCCAGCTCACCGGACAGCAATTCACCCCTCCACTTT,CASSPDSNSPLHF
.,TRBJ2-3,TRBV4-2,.,TGTGCCAGCAGCCAAGATTTGTTCGGGGGAGCAGATACGCAGTATTTT,CASSQDLFGGADTQYF
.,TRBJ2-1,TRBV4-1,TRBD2,TGCGCCAGCAGCCAAGTGGTACTAGCGGGAGTTGGTTGGCAGTTCTTC,CASSQVVLAGVGWQFF
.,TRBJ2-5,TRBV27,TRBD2,TGTGCCAGCAGGAAGCTAGCGGAAGAGACCCAGTACTTC,CASRKLAEETQYF
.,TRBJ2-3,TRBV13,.,TGTGCCAGCAGCCCCTACGGCGGAGACACAGATACGCAGTATTTT,CASSPYGGDTDTQYF
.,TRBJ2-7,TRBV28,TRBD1,TGTGCCAGCAGTTTAGATCGGGACAGGCCCCTTCAGCAGTACTTC,CASSLDRDRPLQQYF
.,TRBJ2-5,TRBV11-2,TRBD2,TGTGCCAGCCATGGGACTAGCGGGGGGGAGACCCAGTACTTC,CASHGTSGGETQYF
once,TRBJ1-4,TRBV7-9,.,TGTGCCAGCAGCTTAAGAGGGGGAGATGAAAAACTGTTTTTT,CASSLRGGDEKLFF
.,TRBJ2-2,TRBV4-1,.,TGCGCCAGCAGCCAAGCCGAGGGGGCGAACACCGGGGAGCTGTTTTTT,CASSQAEGANTGELFF
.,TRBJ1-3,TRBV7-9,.,TGTGCCAGCAGCTCCTCCTCGGTCTCTGGAAACACCATATATTTT,CASSSSSVSGNTIYF
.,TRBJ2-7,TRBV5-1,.,TGCGCCAGCAGCCCGGGGACATCCTACTACGAGCAGTACTTC,CASSPGTSYYEQYF
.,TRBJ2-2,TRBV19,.,TGTGCCAGTACTAAATACGACAAGAACACCGGGGAGCTGTTTTTT,CASTKYDKNTGELFF
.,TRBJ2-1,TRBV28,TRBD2,TGTGCCAGCAGATGGGGGGGCAATGAGCAGTTCTTC,CASRWGGNEQFF
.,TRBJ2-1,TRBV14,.,TGTGCCAGCAGCCAAGATAGGAGGACCGTATACAATGAGCAGTTCTTC,CASSQDRRTVYNEQFF
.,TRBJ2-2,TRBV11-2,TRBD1,TGTGCCAGCAGCCTATTGACAGGGGATAACACCGGGGAGCTGTTTTTT,CASSLLTGDNTGELFF
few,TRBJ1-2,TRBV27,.,TGTGCCAGCAGTTTATACAGGGCCCTCTTCGGCTACACCTTC,CASSLYRALFGYTF
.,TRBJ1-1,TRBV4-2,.,TGTGCCAGCAGCCAAGATTTGACTTCTCATGAAGCTTTCTTT,CASSQDLTSHEAFF
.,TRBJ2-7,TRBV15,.,TGTGCCACCAGCAGAGTCTGGGGCAACTACGAGCAGTACTTC,CATSRVWGNYEQYF
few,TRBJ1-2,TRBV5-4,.,TGTGCCAGCAGCTTGGGGCAGGGGCAAGGCTACACCTTC,CASSLGQGQGYTF
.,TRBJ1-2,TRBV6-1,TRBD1,TGTGCCAGCAGTGACCAATTACAGGGGAATGGCTACACCTTC,CASSDQLQGNGYTF
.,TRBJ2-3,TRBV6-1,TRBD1,TGTGCCAGTCTTCCGGGACAGGGCACAGATACGCAGTATTTT,CASLPGQGTDTQYF
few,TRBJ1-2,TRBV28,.,TGTGCCAGCAGTTCCAACAGGGCTGGCGGCTACACCTTC,CASSSNRAGGYTF
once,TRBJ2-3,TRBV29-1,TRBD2,TGCAGCGTTGAAGGGCGGGGGGGCCGTCCCACAGATACGCAGTATTTT,CSVEGRGGRPTDTQYF
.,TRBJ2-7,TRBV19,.,TGTGCCAGTAGTCGCGGACAGATACCCTACGAGCAGTACTTC,CASSRGQIPYEQYF
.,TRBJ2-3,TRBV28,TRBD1,TGTGCCAGCAGCTCCGGGACAGGGAGTTCAGATACGCAGTATTTT,CASSSGTGSSDTQYF
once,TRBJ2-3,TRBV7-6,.,TGTGCCAGCAGCTTCACAGGGGGGGGCACAGATACGCAGTATTTT,CASSFTGGGTDTQYF
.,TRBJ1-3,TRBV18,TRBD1,TGTGCCAGCTCATTACAACAGGGGGCTGTTGCTGGAAACACCATATATTTT,CASSLQQGAVAGNTIYF
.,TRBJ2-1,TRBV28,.,TGTGCCAGCAGTTTCGGACTGCCCCTCTACAATGAGCAGTTCTTC,CASSFGLPLYNEQFF
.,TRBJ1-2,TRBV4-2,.,TGTGCCAGCAGCCCTGAGGGGGACCTAATTTGGTACACCTTC,CASSPEGDLIWYTF
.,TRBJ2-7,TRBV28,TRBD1,TGTGCCAGCAGTTTCGACAGGACAGGGTCCTACGAGCAGTACTTC,CASSFDRTGSYEQYF
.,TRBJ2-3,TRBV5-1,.,TGCGCCAGCCTCGGGGAAAGGACAGATACGCAGTATTTT,CASLGERTDTQYF